The next 6 T cell receptor beta chains were all read from a single sample in a study of TIL therapy for anti-PD-1-resistant metastatic lung cancer (dated by TCRdb to about 2021). TCR beta CDR3 regions were amplified from genomic DNA with the immunoSEQ v3 hsTCRB kit using bias-controlled multiplex PCR. Held by TCRdb, this immuneACCESS table contains in-frame sequences only and omits some clones. Under half of the omission traces to an unresolved V gene where checked; the cause of the rest is unknown. This sample has approximately 95,000 clones in its table, and about 71% of those were observed once. Clones ranked in the top ten supply 9.5% to 12% of the sample. The time point label on this specimen signifies: pre-treatment sample, taken before nivolumab and TIL therapy. Baseline tumor samples were excised metastases, mostly pleural nodules or supraclavicular lymph nodes, from the same resection used to grow TIL.

The sequenced sample was tumor tissue, obtained at baseline. All receptors derive from a person aged 25 to 85 with non-small cell lung cancer.

V and J are TRBV7-2 and TRBJ2-1; D is unresolved. Trimming took off 6 bases at V and 7 bases at J, with 13 bases between the two ends. Looked up from germline, CDR1 is SGHTA and CDR2 is FQGNSA. The CDR3 consists of 13 residues. The CDR3 coding sequence is TGTGCCAGCAGGCTCCAGGAGAGGAATGAGCAGTTCTTC. Translated, it gives CASRLQERNEQFF. The full variable domain, rest sourced from reference TRBV7-2 and TRBJ2-1, is GAGVSQSPSNKVTEKGKDVELRCDPISGHTALYWYRQSLGQGLEFLIYFQGNSAPDKSGLPSDRFSAERTGGSVSTLTIQRTQQEDSAVYLCASRLQERNEQFFGPGTRLTVL.

J is TRBJ2-2 and V is TRBV25-1, with D tentatively TRBD2 (6 bases). Germline V gene data show CDR1 as MGHDK and CDR2 as SYGVNS. Between the trimmed V and J ends, which lost 1 base and 3 bases, there was a span of 9 bases. CDR3 size: 15 residues. This CDR3 reads CASSELEGYTGELFF. The CDR3 region has the DNA TGTGCCAGCAGTGAATTGGAGGGGTACACCGGGGAGCTGTTTTTT.

V usage is TRBV27 and J usage is TRBJ2-7, with D possibly being TRBD1 or TRBD2 (5 bases each). CDR1 and CDR2 (germline): MNHEY, SMNVEV (reference sequence). The CDR3 has 16 residues. Trimming took off 6 bases at V and 3 bases at J, with 21 bases between the two ends. CDR3 coding DNA: TGTGCCAGCAGCTTCCTGCACGGGACCCGGATCTACGAGCAGTACTTC. Encoded protein: CASSFLHGTRIYEQYF.

In its sample, this clone was seen a few times. The chain joins TRBV11-2 to TRBJ2-1; D is undetermined. This CDR3 region has 13 residues. V was shortened by 2 bases and J by 5 bases, with 7 bases between the two germline ends. Germline values: CDR1 SGHAT, CDR2 FQNNGV. CDR3 residues: CASSLTGDNEQFF. In DNA form, the CDR3 reads TGTGCCAGCAGCTTAACTGGCGACAATGAGCAGTTCTTC.

The V gene is TRBV30, the J gene TRBJ2-1, with D maybe TRBD2 (6 bases). The CDR3 has 12 residues. V was trimmed by 2 bases and J by 8 bases, leaving 10 bases between them. Per germline, CDR1 GTSNPN and CDR2 SVGIG (reference sequence). In DNA, the CDR3 is TGTGCCTGGAGTTGGACTACTCATGAGCAGTTCTTC. This encodes CAWSWTTHEQFF.

This chain links TRBV19 with TRBJ1-3; D not certain. The CDR3 is made up of 13 amino acids. V was cut by 8 bases and J by 8 bases, with 16 bases left in between. Looked up from germline, CDR1 is LNHDA and CDR2 is SQIVND (reference sequence). In nucleotides, the CDR3 is TGTGCCAGTGGGCGAGGGTTGGCGGACACCATATATTTT. This translates into CASGRGLADTIYF.